The entry that follows covers one T cell receptor beta chain sequence. The method was immunoSEQ multiplex PCR; TCRdb's version includes in-frame clones alone and lacks a portion of them. This table has 150,000 or so clones, approximately 94% appearing once. These data belong to a study of T cell responses to AZD1222 COVID-19 vaccine. The germline V gene encodes CDR1 SGDLS and CDR2 YYNGEE. V was trimmed by 6 bases and J by 2 bases, leaving 15 bases between them. This CDR3 region has 14 residues. Source: peripheral blood, taken 28 days after the second AZD1222 dose. V usage is TRBV9 and J usage is TRBJ2-7; the D gene is possibly TRBD2 (6 bases). The clonotype comes from an adult who received the AZD1222 COVID-19 vaccine. The CDR3 coding sequence is TGTGCCAGCAAACCGGGACTGGGGACCTACGAGCAGTACTTC. It is translated as CASKPGLGTYEQYF.